Listed here are 3 T cell receptor beta chains from one sample, sequenced in a study of shared clonotypes between healthy human individuals. Some clones are missing from TCRdb's copy, which holds only in-frame ones; the method was immunoSEQ multiplex PCR. Here the sample spans about 1.1 million clones, approximately 80% being singletons. The sequenced material came from memory CD4+ T cells from PBMCs. Indicated subset: CD45RA-negative fraction. These receptors were obtained from a man aged 18 to 29 in good health. Some clones in this sample may be carry-over from other donors' samples.

In its sample, this clone was seen many times. The chain links TRBV5-4 to TRBJ2-3; 7 bases fit TRBD2. Germline assignment: CDR1 SGHNT and CDR2 YYREEE (reference sequence). CDR3 length: 14 amino acids. V shed 10 bases and J 2 bases; nucleotides not matched to a gene: 10. As DNA, the CDR3 is TGTGCCTTCCGGGGGGAGCGGATCACAGATACGCAGTATTTT. Amino acids: CAFRGERITDTQYF.

The chain is built from TRBV12-2 and TRBJ2-3; TRBD2 reflects the table's D call only, with no check against the DNA. TRBV12-2 is a documented pseudogene. The CDR3 extends over 20 amino acids. CDR3 residues: CAEGEGTSGRALDRTDTQYF. The CDR3 region has the DNA TGTGCCGAGGGGGAGGGGACTAGCGGGAGGGCCTTGGATAGGACAGATACGCAGTATTTT.

The chain is built from TRBV7-3 and TRBJ2-2; a possible D gene is TRBD2 (5 bases). This CDR3 is built from 15 residues. Per germline, CDR1 SGHTA and CDR2 FQGTGA. Trimming took off 5 bases at V and 7 bases at J, with 17 bases between the two ends. The CDR3 region has the DNA TGTGCCAGCAGCGAACAGTCCCGAGGAGGCGGGGAGCTGTTTTTT. Amino acid sequence: CASSEQSRGGGELFF.